This T cell receptor (beta chain) was sequenced during a study of early T cells in non-severe SARS-CoV-2 infection (dated by TCRdb to the early 2020s). In terms of the full investigation: Because TCR sequencing relied on bulk RNA taken from unsorted whole blood, pairing of alpha and beta chains was not possible.

The CDR3 starts with the cysteine, ends with the phenylalanine, and has 14 residues. Of all the DNA, just the CDR3 is kept, 42 bases in frame from base 1. V is pared back by 2 bases and J by 4 bases, with 11 bases lying between the germline termini. Taken from the germline V gene, the CDR1 and CDR2 loops are MDHEN and SYDVKM. Ten or more counts support this clonotype. There is no known antigen for this receptor. No quality values exist for individual bases; no much larger clone is one base distant. Study-wide conclusions, independent of this receptor: Matching against VDJdb was skewed toward anti-spike CD8 responses, likely underestimated virus-specific expansions, and missed private and CD4 specificities.

The library was generated by 5' RACE. TCRdb shows the sequencer as NextSeq 500. To correct for sequencing error and PCR bias, the TCR library protocol tagged individual cDNA molecules with unique molecular identifiers. Sequencing covered both TCR alpha and beta chains, and within each sample the abundances of alpha and beta sequences were tightly co-correlated. Per the authors' processing: Decombinator V4 was used to annotate TCR sequences for V gene, J gene and CDR3. TCRs were defined as expanded if a significant change between any two time points was detected under a Poisson model with p below 0.0001. TCR abundances were normalised to the total number of TCRs sequenced in each sample and reported as counts per million. MAIT TCRs were defined by TRAV1-2 paired with TRAJ12, TRAJ20 or TRAJ33, and iNKT TCRs by TRAV10 paired with TRAJ18. A search of VDJdb, accessed on 1 November 2021, was run for TCRs annotated to CMV, EBV and SARS-CoV-2, with TCRs annotated for multiple antigens excluded. The public reads were reanalyzed by TCRdb: fastp trimming at Q25, MiXCR alignment, in-frame beta chains only. When rows share a CDR3 protein, they turn into one entry using the most common DNA and genes. The authors' filters were not applied to this entry. The sample data list roughly 40,000 distinct CDR3 sequences, and approximately 6.1% of these were observed just once. The ten largest clonotypes hold around 12% of the sample.

This was a case-control study nested in a cohort of healthcare workers in London, UK, who had nasopharyngeal swab PCR tests and blood samples taken every week. Healthcare workers were recruited during the week of the UK lockdown, between 23 and 31 March 2020, and followed weekly for up to roughly 15 weeks. In this chain, TRBV28 is recombined with TRBJ2-5; too little of a D gene remains to name it. Sequenced sample: whole blood. The clonotype comes from an adult who was a healthcare worker with PCR-confirmed SARS-CoV-2 infection or an uninfected control (not recorded which). Read as DNA, the sequence is TGTGCCAGCAGTTTAGCCCCGCCGGGAGAGACCCAGTACTTC. This sequence encodes CASSLAPPGETQYF.